What follows are 32 T cell receptor beta chains derived from one specimen sequenced in a study of blood T cell repertoires in COVID-19. Produced via immunoSEQ multiplex PCR; TCRdb's table is partial and in-frame only. The data show about 230,000 clones, more than 70% seen once. Material: peripheral blood. Receptors originate from a woman aged 55-69 years with acute or convalescent COVID-19.

The J gene is TRBJ2-4, the V gene TRBV2, with D perhaps TRBD1 (5 bases). The V gene's germline CDR1 is SNHLY and CDR2 FYNNEI. This CDR3 has 14 amino acids. V was trimmed by 3 bases and J by 9 bases, leaving 15 bases between them. CDR3 protein: CASSESDNLSIQYF. In DNA form, the CDR3 reads TGTGCCAGCAGTGAGTCGGACAATCTGAGCATTCAGTACTTC. Drawing the rest from reference TRBV2 and TRBJ2-4, the complete variable domain is EPEVTQTPSHQVTQMGQEVILRCVPISNHLYFYWYRQILGQKVEFLVSFYNNEISEKSEIFDDQFSVERPDGSNFTLKIRSTKLEDSAMYFCASSESDNLSIQYFGAGTRLSVL.

The chain couples TRBV18 to TRBJ2-1; the match to TRBD2 covers 8 bases. V trimming: 2 bases; J trimming: 10 bases; junction bases outside the gene matches: 10. The CDR3 spans 15 residues. Per the germline V gene, CDR1 is KGHSH and CDR2 is LQKENI. This CDR3 reads CASSPGAGVMKEQFF. In DNA, the CDR3 is TGTGCCAGCTCACCAGGAGCGGGAGTAATGAAAGAGCAGTTCTTC.

The chain couples TRBV7-9 to TRBJ1-2, with TRBD1 matching 7 bases. From germline, CDR1 is SEHNR and CDR2 FQNEAQ (reference sequence). V shed 9 bases, J shed 2 bases, and the junction held 12 bases outside the gene matches. The length of the CDR3 is 15 residues. The CDR3 DNA follows: TGTGCCAGTGGAATTACAGGGGCGAGGAACTATGGCTACACCTTC. Protein product: CASGITGARNYGYTF.

The V call is TRBV7-9, the J call TRBJ2-1, with 8 bases lining up with TRBD2. The CDR3 sequence is 14 residues long. Germline lookup yields CDR1 SEHNR and CDR2 FQNEAQ (reference sequence). After removal of 6 bases from V and 6 bases from J, the junction contained 7 bases not matched to a gene. The CDR3 nucleotides read TGTGCCAGCAGGCCAAGCGGGGGCTTCAATGAGCAGTTCTTC. Protein: CASRPSGGFNEQFF.

The rearrangement joins TRBV7-2 to TRBJ2-1; D might be TRBD1 (5 bases). The V and J ends lost 2 bases and 3 bases respectively, with 8 bases between them. The CDR3 has 14 amino acids. CDR1 SGHTA and CDR2 FQGNSA come from the germline V gene. The chain's CDR3 is CASSLTTVYNEQFF. The CDR3 DNA reads as TGTGCCAGCAGCTTAACGACAGTCTACAATGAGCAGTTCTTC.

The rearrangement joins TRBV5-1 to TRBJ2-7; weak D call: TRBD1 (6 bases). The CDR3 spans 15 residues. Trimming shortened V by 2 bases and J by 6 bases, and 18 bases separated the two germline ends. Per the germline V gene, CDR1 is SGHRS and CDR2 is YFSETQ. The CDR3 spells CASSFTGSPVREQYF. DNA of the CDR3: TGCGCCAGCAGCTTCACAGGGTCCCCGGTTCGCGAGCAGTACTTC.

The V and J genes are TRBV13 and TRBJ2-3; 10 bases agree with TRBD2. This CDR3 has 16 residues. Germline loops: CDR1 PRHDT, CDR2 FYEKMQ (reference sequence). V lost 5 bases, J lost 6 bases, and 11 bases stayed unmatched. The CDR3 is CASSRSGGAFLDTQYF. CDR3 bases: TGTGCCAGCAGCCGGAGCGGGGGGGCGTTTCTGGATACGCAGTATTTT.

The chain couples TRBV30 to TRBJ2-4; the match to TRBD1 covers 7 bases. The CDR3 contains 16 residues. V lost 0 bases, J lost 3 bases, and 8 bases stayed unmatched. Germline V CDR1 and CDR2: GTSNPN, SVGIG (reference sequence). CDR3 in DNA: TGTGCCTGGAGTGTCGACTTTTGGGACAGCAAAAACATTCAGTACTTC. Its protein is CAWSVDFWDSKNIQYF.

This chain links TRBV19 with TRBJ1-2; TRBD1 matches 9 bases. Germline V gene sequence: CDR1 LNHDA, CDR2 SQIVND (reference sequence). V gave up 1 base and J gave up 7 bases; unmatched junction bases: 10. This CDR3 contains 16 residues. The CDR3 DNA reads TGTGCCAGTAGTATAGCGGGGGGACAGGGATCGCGTGGCTACACCTTC. Its protein is CASSIAGGQGSRGYTF.

This clone was counted a few times. The chain has TRBV4-1 and TRBJ2-1; 7 positions match TRBD2. This CDR3 is 15 amino acids long. Germline CDR1 and CDR2: MGHRA and YSYEKL. Trimming took 4 bases from V and 3 from J; bases not matched to a gene: 6. CDR3 protein: CASSRLAEGYNEQFF. The CDR3 nucleotides are TGCGCCAGCAGCCGCCTAGCGGAAGGCTACAATGAGCAGTTCTTC.

The chain carries TRBV9 and TRBJ2-1; D gene unclear. Trimming removed 4 bases at V and 0 bases at J, with 8 bases between. Germline CDR1 and CDR2: SGDLS and YYNGEE. This CDR3 is 14 amino acids long. The CDR3 DNA reads TGTGCCAGCAGCTACAGTAACTCCTACAATGAGCAGTTCTTC. This codes for CASSYSNSYNEQFF.

This chain connects TRBV28 to TRBJ1-5; D not resolved. The germline gives CDR1 MDHEN, CDR2 SYDVKM. The CDR3 covers 15 residues. V was cut by 3 bases and J by 1 base, with 10 bases left in between. CDR3 DNA: TGTGCCAGCAGTTTCAGAACCGGGAGCAATCAGCCCCAGCATTTT. Its protein product is CASSFRTGSNQPQHF.

The chain is built from TRBV19 and TRBJ2-5; D gene unclear. The CDR3 loop spans 14 amino acids. Germline lookup yields CDR1 LNHDA and CDR2 SQIVND (reference sequence). Trimming took 2 bases from V and 2 from J, leaving 9 bases between them. The CDR3 loop reads CASSISTDQETQYF. In DNA, the CDR3 is TGTGCCAGTAGTATAAGCACTGATCAAGAGACCCAGTACTTC.

The chain recombines TRBV6-5 with TRBJ1-1; D is uncertain. Germline-derived CDR1 and CDR2 are MNHEY and SVGAGI. Deletions cut 8 bases from V and 2 bases from J, with 9 bases between. This CDR3 contains 12 residues. The CDR3 DNA reads TGTGCCAGCTCTCGGACTAACACTGAAGCTTTCTTT. Translating gives CASSRTNTEAFF.

The chain is built from TRBV7-8 and TRBJ2-3; 7 bases are a match to TRBD1. Germline-derived CDR1 and CDR2 are SGHVS and FQNEAQ. This CDR3 has 14 amino acids. With V trimmed by 7 bases and J by 3 bases, 7 bases remained unmatched. This chain's CDR3 is CASILQGITDTQYF. DNA for the CDR3: TGTGCCAGCATCCTACAGGGGATAACAGATACGCAGTATTTT.

The V call is TRBV11-2, the J call TRBJ2-1; 10 nucleotides match TRBD2. CDR3 length: 15 amino acids. Germline trimming cut 7 bases from V and 5 bases from J; bases unmatched to any gene: 8. Per germline, CDR1 SGHAT and CDR2 FQNNGV. The CDR3 protein is CASILGTSANNEQFF. CDR3 bases: TGTGCCAGCATCCTTGGGACTAGCGCCAACAATGAGCAGTTCTTC.

This clone has only one observation. The V and J genes are TRBV19 and TRBJ1-6, with 9 bases that match TRBD1. From germline, CDR1 is LNHDA and CDR2 SQIVND (reference sequence). V dropped 4 bases and J dropped 7; count of bases not matched to a gene: 5. The CDR3 length is 15 residues. DNA for the CDR3: TGTGCCAGTAGTACCCTGGGACAGGGAAATTCACCCCTCCACTTT. The encoded protein is CASSTLGQGNSPLHF.

The rearrangement joins TRBV2 to TRBJ1-5; 7 bases are a match to TRBD1. The CDR3 is 15 residues long. V was clipped by 6 bases and J by 2 bases; unmatched bases: 7. CDR1 SNHLY and CDR2 FYNNEI come from the germline V gene. CDR3 in DNA: TGTGCCAGCAGCGCCTCGACAGGGCGCAATCAGCCCCAGCATTTT. This sequence encodes CASSASTGRNQPQHF.

The chain is built from TRBV11-2 and TRBJ1-4; TRBD1 is a possible D gene (6 bases). CDR3 length: 18 residues. The V end was cut by 1 base, the J end by 0 bases, with 15 bases between. CDR1 and CDR2 from the germline V gene are SGHAT and FQNNGV. The CDR3 protein is CASSLGGTPGATNEKLFF. The CDR3 coding sequence is TGTGCCAGCAGCTTAGGGGGGACACCGGGCGCAACTAATGAAAAACTGTTTTTT.

The chain recombines TRBV19 with TRBJ2-2; a weak D match, TRBD2 (5 bases). CDR1 and CDR2 (germline): LNHDA, SQIVND (reference sequence). The CDR3 length is 16 residues. V lost 5 bases, J lost 0 bases, and 13 bases lay in between. DNA for the CDR3: TGTGCCAGTAGTCCACGGACTGCAGCGAACACCGGGGAGCTGTTTTTT. Residues: CASSPRTAANTGELFF.

This chain connects TRBV30 to TRBJ1-1; maybe TRBD1 (5 bases). Trimming cost V 0 bases and J 4 bases, with 12 bases left between them. CDR1 is GTSNPN and CDR2 is SVGIG in the germline V gene (reference sequence). This CDR3 is built from 14 residues. Here the CDR3 DNA reads TGTGCCTGGAGTGTTGGAGCCGGGGGCACTGAAGCTTTCTTT. Its protein is CAWSVGAGGTEAFF.

The chain has TRBV15 and TRBJ1-2; the D gene is possibly TRBD1 (6 bases). Between the trimmed V and J ends, which lost 4 bases and 2 bases, there was a span of 14 bases. The CDR3 covers 15 residues. Germline values: CDR1 LNHNV, CDR2 YYDKDF (reference sequence). The CDR3 reads CATSKQGVGNYGYTF. CDR3 in DNA: TGTGCCACCAGCAAACAGGGAGTGGGGAACTATGGCTACACCTTC.

V gene TRBV6-2 or TRBV6-3 combines with J gene TRBJ2-2, with 13 bases that match TRBD2. The CDR3 totals 17 residues. Germline V lookup: CDR1 MNHEY, CDR2 SVGEGT. The V segment lost 0 bases and the J segment 4 bases; nucleotides outside the gene matches: 2. The CDR3 sequence: CASSYSGLAGVTGELFF. The CDR3 region has the DNA TGTGCCAGCAGTTACTCCGGACTAGCGGGAGTCACCGGGGAGCTGTTTTTT.

J is TRBJ2-7 and V is TRBV7-2, with no clear D. The CDR3 consists of 14 residues. Trimming removed 5 bases from V and 0 bases from J, with 11 bases in between. Germline V gene data show CDR1 as SGHTA and CDR2 as FQGNSA. As DNA, the CDR3 is TGTGCCAGCAGCGGTCTGGCCAGCTCCTACGAGCAGTACTTC. Translated, it gives CASSGLASSYEQYF.

This clone was observed at least ten times. The V and J genes are TRBV11-2 and TRBJ2-7, with D maybe TRBD2 (5 bases). The CDR3 sequence is 13 residues long. Germline V gene sequence: CDR1 SGHAT, CDR2 FQNNGV. The ends were cut back, 5 bases at V and 4 bases at J, with 12 bases in the middle. Written as DNA, the CDR3 is TGTGCCAGCAGCCCCATCGGGGAGTACGAGCAGTACTTC. It codes for CASSPIGEYEQYF.

On this clone itself: One end of the junction fails to match germline, which may point to a read error. The genes are TRBV3-1 (or the pseudogene TRBV3-2) and TRBJ2-1; TRBD2 aligns across 7 bases. Germline V lookup: CDR1 LGHDT, CDR2 YNNKEL (reference sequence). CDR3 length equals 16 residues. The CDR3 here is CASSRLLAFSYNEHFF. CDR3 sequence (DNA): TGTGCCAGCAGCCGCCTACTAGCGTTCTCCTACAATGAGCATTTCTTC.

This chain links TRBV7-9 with TRBJ1-3; D unresolved. V lost 5 bases, J lost 5 bases, and 13 bases lay in between. The length of the CDR3 is 14 residues. Germline CDR1 and CDR2: SEHNR and FQNEAQ (reference sequence). Here the CDR3 reads CASSPRGLRNTIYF. CDR3 nucleotide sequence: TGTGCCAGCAGCCCCCGCGGGCTCCGAAACACCATATATTTT.

The chain employs TRBV30 and TRBJ1-2; D is possibly TRBD1 (6 bases). V was pared by 0 bases and J by 4 bases, with 21 bases between. CDR3 length: 17 amino acids. Germline V gene sequence: CDR1 GTSNPN, CDR2 SVGIG (reference sequence). DNA of the CDR3: TGTGCCTGGAGTGTAGTCAGGGGTATAACTAAGGGCTATGGCTACACCTTC. This gives the protein CAWSVVRGITKGYGYTF.

This clone has a single count. This chain joins TRBV29-1 and TRBJ2-5; D is possibly TRBD1 (5 bases). The CDR3 is 13 residues long. Germline CDR1 reads SQVTM; CDR2 reads ANQGSEA. Trimming removed 4 bases from V and 0 bases from J, with 9 bases in between. The CDR3 coding sequence is TGCAGCGTTGGGTTGGACAACCAAGAGACCCAGTACTTC. As protein: CSVGLDNQETQYF.

In its sample, this clone was seen a few times. This chain links TRBV19 with TRBJ1-1; 8 bases fit TRBD1. Looked up from germline, CDR1 is LNHDA and CDR2 is SQIVND (reference sequence). This CDR3 region has 14 residues. The trim removed 5 bases at V and 5 bases at J, leaving 7 bases unmatched. The CDR3 nucleotides read TGTGCCAGTAGTCCCCGGACAGGGAGGACTGAAGCTTTCTTT. It specifies CASSPRTGRTEAFF.

Here the CDR3 DNA reads TGCGCCAGCAGCTTGGATCGAGACAGGGGGCGAGACTCTGGAAACACCATATATTTT. Translation gives CASSLDRDRGRDSGNTIYF. This chain uses TRBV5-1 with TRBJ1-3, with 10 nucleotides matching TRBD1. Per the germline V gene, CDR1 is SGHRS and CDR2 is YFSETQ. V lost 0 bases to trimming and J lost 0 bases; unmatched junction nucleotides: 9. The CDR3 sequence is 19 residues long.

The sample holds one count of this clone. The CDR3 DNA sequence: TGTGCCAGCAGCGTCCGGACGGGAGTGTCCTACGAGCAGTACTTC. As protein: CASSVRTGVSYEQYF. The chain joins TRBV7-2 to TRBJ2-7, with TRBD2 as a possible D gene (6 bases). Germline-derived CDR1 and CDR2 are SGHTA and FQGNSA. V was trimmed by 5 bases and J by 1 base, leaving 15 bases between them. This CDR3 is built from 15 residues. The full variable domain, rest sourced from reference TRBV7-2 and TRBJ2-7, is GAGVSQSPSNKVTEKGKDVELRCDPISGHTALYWYRQSLGQGLEFLIYFQGNSAPDKSGLPSDRFSAERTGGSVSTLTIQRTQQEDSAVYLCASSVRTGVSYEQYFGPGTRLTVT.